This TCR beta chain was sequenced during a study of T cells in narcolepsy (dated by TCRdb to 2017 to 2018). Notes on the research overall: Healthy control donors were enrolled in the study alongside patients who had narcolepsy type 1 or type 2 (NT1, NT2). Autoreactive T cells targeting hypocretin neuron self-antigens (hypocretin, TRIB2) were sought in narcolepsy patients, and TCR Vbeta sequencing was used to track clonotypes in blood and CSF.

For TCR Vbeta sequencing, memory CD4+ T cells were sorted ex vivo from the peripheral blood of both healthy controls and narcolepsy patients. Library creation used the immunoSEQ multiplex PCR assay. The clones in this table, taken by TCRdb from immuneACCESS, are in-frame only. Not every clone is retained; where verified, under half of the shortfall comes from an unresolved V gene, and the cause of the rest is unknown. A total of around 39,000 clones appear in this sample, around 85% of them only once. The ten largest clonotypes hold 1.5% to 2% of the sample. On this clone itself: Its binding antigen is unknown. No qualities accompany the bases; no much larger clone lies one base away.

On the study overall, not on this receptor specifically: Plots comparing CSF and blood CD4+ T cell clonotypes from the same patient highlighted HCRT-specific and TRIB2-specific autoreactive clonotypes. Autoreactive clonotypes were reported to be detected serially in the blood of the same patients and of different patients, but not in the blood of healthy controls. Patients and controls had comparable numbers of sequenced blood memory CD4+ clonotypes, averaging about 37,000 and 33,000, respectively. Some blood memory CD4+ repertoires from patients and controls contained no sequences matching autoreactive T cell clones.

CDR1 and CDR2 (SGHRS, YFSETQ) derive from the germline V gene. V lost 4 bases and J lost 4 bases, and the count of bases not matched to a germline gene is 6. The CDR3 spans 15 residues, from the cysteine through the phenylalanine. The only DNA kept is the CDR3, 45 bases in frame from the first base. The clonotype was recovered from a human donor with narcolepsy. The rearranged segments are TRBV5-1 and TRBJ2-5, with TRBD2 identical over 11 junction bases. Sequencing input: CD45RA- memory CD4+ T cells from PBMCs. The cell subset or site label here, explained by the study, means: memory T cells sorted ex vivo from peripheral blood. CDR3 sequence: CASSVAGGPGETQYF. The nucleotides read TGCGCCAGCAGCGTAGCGGGGGGGCCAGGAGAGACCCAGTACTTC.